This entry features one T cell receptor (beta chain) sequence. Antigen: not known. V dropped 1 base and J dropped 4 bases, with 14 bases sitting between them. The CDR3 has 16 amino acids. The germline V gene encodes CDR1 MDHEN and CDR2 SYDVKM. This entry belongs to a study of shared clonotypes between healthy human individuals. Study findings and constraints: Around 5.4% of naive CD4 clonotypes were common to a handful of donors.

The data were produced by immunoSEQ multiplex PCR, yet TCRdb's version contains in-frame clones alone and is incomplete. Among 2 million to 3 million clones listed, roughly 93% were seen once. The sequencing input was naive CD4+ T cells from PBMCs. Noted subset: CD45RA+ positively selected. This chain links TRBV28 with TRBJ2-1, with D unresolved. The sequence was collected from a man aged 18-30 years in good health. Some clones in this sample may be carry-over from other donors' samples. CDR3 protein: CASSLSGTKKYNEQFF. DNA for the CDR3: TGTGCCAGCAGTTTATCAGGAACCAAAAAATACAATGAGCAGTTCTTC. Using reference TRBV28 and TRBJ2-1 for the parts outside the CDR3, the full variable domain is DVKVTQSSRYLVKRTGEKVFLECVQDMDHENMFWYRQDPGLGLRLIYFSYDVKMKEKGDIPEGYSVSREKKERFSLILESASTNQTSMYLCASSLSGTKKYNEQFFGPGTRLTVL.